This T cell receptor beta chain was sequenced in a study of blood T cell repertoires in COVID-19. Study-level information: Some COVID-19 samples were acute and others convalescent; all came from the United States, Italy and Spain. The analysed material was cDNA or gDNA that came from T cells, B-cell-depleted T cells, or PBMCs.

J gave up 5 bases and V 0 bases, and 7 bases lay outside the gene matches. The CDR3 sequence is 15 residues long. Germline values: CDR1 MGHRA, CDR2 YSYEKL. In the authors' workflow: Nucleated cell counts were estimated from reference gene primer amplification. Here immunoSEQ multiplex PCR was the method, and the copy in TCRdb shows in-frame clones only, minus some. That table is the source of V, J and clone size, and D and trimming were worked out from the DNA. The sample carries just over 200,000 clones, approximately 84% recorded once. V usage is TRBV4-1 and J usage is TRBJ2-7, with 7 nucleotides matching TRBD2. The origin of this receptor is a man older than 75 with acute or convalescent COVID-19. The sample comprised peripheral blood. The CDR3 DNA follows: TGCGCCAGCAGCCAAGAACTGGCTCGGGGGGACGAGCAGTACTTC. It specifies CASSQELARGDEQYF.